Below, 14 T cell receptor beta chains from the same sample are listed, as sequenced in a study of blood T cell repertoires in COVID-19. Some clones are missing from TCRdb's copy, which holds only in-frame ones; the method was immunoSEQ multiplex PCR. The sample consists of under 150,000 clones, nearly 80% of them appearing once. Material for sequencing was PBMCs or T cells enriched from blood (not recorded which). These receptors were collected from a woman aged 50 to 60 who had recovered from COVID-19.

The chain carries TRBV20-1 and TRBJ2-1, with no clear D. The CDR3 sequence is 15 residues long. Trimming stripped 3 bases from V and 9 bases from J, with 21 bases between. From germline, CDR1 is DFQATT and CDR2 SNEGSKA (reference sequence). The CDR3 sequence is CSASPSVWFKSEQFF. The CDR3 DNA reads TGCAGTGCTAGTCCCTCGGTCTGGTTTAAAAGTGAGCAGTTCTTC.

This clone came up once. This sequence joins TRBV27 and TRBJ2-1; D call uncertain. CDR1 and CDR2 from the germline V gene are MNHEY and SMNVEV (reference sequence). The CDR3 covers 14 residues. Deletions cut 2 bases from V and 2 bases from J, with 7 bases between. Written as DNA, the CDR3 is TGTGCCAGCAGTTTAGGCGGAGCCTACAATGAGCAGTTCTTC. Residues: CASSLGGAYNEQFF.

This clone has only one observation. This chain links TRBV18 with TRBJ2-1; TRBD2 matches at 8 bases. Losses at the gene ends were 0 bases for V and 6 bases for J; bases not matched to a gene: 4. CDR3 length: 15 amino acids. Looked up from germline, CDR1 is KGHSH and CDR2 is LQKENI. The chain's CDR3 is CASSPPSGGGNEQFF. The CDR3 DNA reads TGTGCCAGCTCACCACCCAGCGGGGGAGGCAATGAGCAGTTCTTC.

This clone appeared a few times. J is TRBJ1-4 and V is TRBV27; D remains ambiguous. The CDR3 runs to 13 residues. CDR1 is MNHEY, CDR2 SMNVEV, per germline (reference sequence). Trimming took off 5 bases at V and 3 bases at J, with 7 bases between the two ends. As DNA, the CDR3 is TGTGCCAGCAGTCCGCGGGCTAATGAAAAACTGTTTTTT. Protein product: CASSPRANEKLFF.

This clone was detected only a few times. The J gene is TRBJ1-3, the V gene TRBV30; no clear D. V was clipped by 5 bases and J by 11 bases, with 10 bases between them. The CDR3 has 10 amino acids. The germline V gene encodes CDR1 GTSNPN and CDR2 SVGIG (reference sequence). The CDR3 loop is CAWGSGPIYF. The CDR3 DNA is TGTGCCTGGGGCTCGGGTCCCATATATTTT.

The V gene is TRBV5-8, the J gene TRBJ2-3, with 9 bases that match TRBD2. Germline CDR1 and CDR2: SGHTS and YDEGEE. V shed 0 bases, J shed 6 bases, and the junction held 11 bases outside the gene matches. This CDR3 is 17 amino acids long. CDR3 in DNA: TGTGCCAGCAGCTTGGCGGTGGCGGGGGGGTCCTCGGATACGCAGTATTTT. This sequence encodes CASSLAVAGGSSDTQYF.

The chain employs TRBV28 and TRBJ1-2; D unclear. V dropped 5 bases and J dropped 6 bases, with 13 bases sitting between them. The CDR3 runs 13 residues. Germline CDR1 MDHEN, CDR2 SYDVKM. In DNA form, the CDR3 reads TGTGCCAGCAGTGCCCCCTGGGGAGATGGCTACACCTTC. Its protein product is CASSAPWGDGYTF.

The rearrangement uses TRBV14 and TRBJ2-2; D unclear. Trimming shortened V by 1 base and J by 3 bases, and 6 bases separated the two germline ends. Germline loops: CDR1 SGHDN, CDR2 FVKESK. CDR3 length: 14 amino acids. The CDR3 coding sequence is TGTGCCAGCAGCCAAGGCCGGTACACCGGGGAGCTGTTTTTT. This codes for CASSQGRYTGELFF.

This clone was counted only a few times. The rearrangement links TRBV7-9 to TRBJ1-6; no definite D call. The CDR3 covers 11 residues. CDR1 is SEHNR, CDR2 FQNEAQ, per germline (reference sequence). The ends were cut back, 3 bases at V and 14 bases at J, with 8 bases in the middle. CDR3 loop: CASSFGEALHF. In nucleotides, the CDR3 is TGTGCCAGCAGCTTCGGAGAAGCCCTCCACTTT.

The table lists this clone with a count of one. The chain employs TRBV3-1 (or the pseudogene TRBV3-2) and TRBJ2-7; 7 bases align to TRBD2. CDR3 length: 14 residues. Germline values: CDR1 LGHDT, CDR2 YNNKEL (reference sequence). J lost 4 bases, V lost 4 bases, and 7 bases had no gene match. The CDR3 loop reads CASSPGVAGYEQYF. CDR3 nucleotide sequence: TGTGCCAGCAGCCCCGGGGTAGCGGGTTACGAGCAGTACTTC.

The chain employs TRBV3-1 (or the pseudogene TRBV3-2) and TRBJ2-7; 9 bases fit TRBD1. J gave up 4 bases and V 3 bases, and 13 bases lay outside the gene matches. The CDR3 is 17 amino acids. Germline CDR1 and CDR2: LGHDT and YNNKEL (reference sequence). In DNA, the CDR3 is TGTGCCAGCAGCCATGACCCCGCGGGACAGGGAATTTACGAGCAGTACTTC. Protein: CASSHDPAGQGIYEQYF.

V usage is TRBV6-1 and J usage is TRBJ2-7; possible D gene TRBD2, 5 bases. The CDR3 runs to 14 residues. Germline values: CDR1 MNHNS, CDR2 SASEGT. Trimming shortened V by 0 bases and J by 7 bases, and 13 bases separated the two germline ends. The CDR3 DNA follows: TGTGCCAGCAGTGAAGCCTTTTCCTCGGGAGAGCAGTACTTC. The encoded protein is CASSEAFSSGEQYF.

V gene TRBV5-1 combines with J gene TRBJ2-1; D is perhaps TRBD1 (6 bases). V lost 4 bases to trimming and J lost 7 bases, with 21 bases between them. The CDR3 length is 16 residues. CDR1 is SGHRS, CDR2 YFSETQ, per germline. In DNA form, the CDR3 reads TGCGCCAGCAGCCCGCAGGGGAGTACCACTCGTAATGAGCAGTTCTTC. Protein product: CASSPQGSTTRNEQFF.

Only one count was recorded for this clone. J is TRBJ1-3 and V is TRBV6-5, with 7 bases matching TRBD1. The CDR3 consists of 13 residues. Trimming took 6 bases from V and 4 from J; bases not matched to a gene: 3. Germline lookup yields CDR1 MNHEY and CDR2 SVGAGI. CDR3 nucleotides: TGTGCCAGCAGACAGGGGACGGGAAACACCATATATTTT. Amino acids: CASRQGTGNTIYF.